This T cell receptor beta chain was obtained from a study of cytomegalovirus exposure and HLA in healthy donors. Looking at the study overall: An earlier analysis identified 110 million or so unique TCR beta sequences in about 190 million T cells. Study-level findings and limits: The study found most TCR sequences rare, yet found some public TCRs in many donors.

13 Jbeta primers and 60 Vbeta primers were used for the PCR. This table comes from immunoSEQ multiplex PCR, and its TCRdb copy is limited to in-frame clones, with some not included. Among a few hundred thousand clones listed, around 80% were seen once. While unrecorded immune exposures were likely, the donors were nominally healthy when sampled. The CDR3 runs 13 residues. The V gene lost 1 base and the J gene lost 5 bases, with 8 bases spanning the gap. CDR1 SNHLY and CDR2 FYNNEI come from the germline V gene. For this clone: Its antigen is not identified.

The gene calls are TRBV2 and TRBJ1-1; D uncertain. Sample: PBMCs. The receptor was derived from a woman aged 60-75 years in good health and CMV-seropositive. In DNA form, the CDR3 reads TGTGCCAGCAGTGAAGAACGAGGGACTGAAGCTTTCTTT. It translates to CASSEERGTEAFF.